The rows below give T cell receptor beta chains drawn from one sample of a study of blood T cell repertoires in COVID-19. TCRdb keeps only in-frame clones here, not all; method: immunoSEQ multiplex PCR. This sample has about 240,000 clones, with around 88% found just once. Sample: peripheral blood. Source of these receptors: a man older than 75 with acute or convalescent COVID-19. Each CDR3 is given with its conserved first and last residue. A D gene is named only where the DNA matches it firmly.

cdr3_aa d_call j_call v_call
CSVVASYEQYF . TRBJ2-7 TRBV29-1
CASTLPQGEAFF TRBD1 TRBJ1-1 TRBV25-1
CASSLNFTSGNTIYF . TRBJ1-3 TRBV7-3
CASSKPPPGGVGQETQYF . TRBJ2-5 TRBV21-1
CASSERGTDNQPQHF TRBD1 TRBJ1-5 TRBV9
CATSDSSGGNTDTQYF TRBD2 TRBJ2-3 TRBV24-1
CASSFLARMYEQYF . TRBJ2-7 TRBV27
CASIRGGNQPQHF TRBD1 TRBJ1-5 TRBV12-3/TRBV12-4
CASSQGGLADTQYF TRBD2 TRBJ2-3 TRBV4-2
CASSQNPLAGVANEQFF TRBD2 TRBJ2-1 TRBV3-1/TRBV3-2
CASRPGQGAFYEQYF TRBD1 TRBJ2-7 TRBV2
CASSSGTGLSSDTQYF TRBD1 TRBJ2-3 TRBV7-9
CASSLSGLAEGYTF . TRBJ1-2 TRBV5-1
CASSRGAAASEAFF . TRBJ1-1 TRBV7-2
CASRGTSGTGDADTQYF TRBD1 TRBJ2-3 TRBV9
CASSKGSTVYGYTF . TRBJ1-2 TRBV19
CASSKSSGGFHSGNTIYF . TRBJ1-3 TRBV21-1
CASSEMGRGLGDQPQHF . TRBJ1-5 TRBV2
CSVMTSGAPGEEQYF TRBD2 TRBJ2-7 TRBV29-1
CATARSTDTQYF . TRBJ2-3 TRBV24-1
CASSFGGETQYF . TRBJ2-5 TRBV7-9
CASRVGSQPQHF . TRBJ1-5 TRBV28
CASSLLDINSPLHF . TRBJ1-6 TRBV28
CASSVGGGTQPQHF . TRBJ1-5 TRBV9
CASSLVSGNTGELFF . TRBJ2-2 TRBV7-2
CASSIDPPGINSPLHF . TRBJ1-6 TRBV19
CASSPLRAGAGNEQFF . TRBJ2-1 TRBV19
CASSPRGQERLSNQPQHF TRBD1 TRBJ1-5 TRBV6-6